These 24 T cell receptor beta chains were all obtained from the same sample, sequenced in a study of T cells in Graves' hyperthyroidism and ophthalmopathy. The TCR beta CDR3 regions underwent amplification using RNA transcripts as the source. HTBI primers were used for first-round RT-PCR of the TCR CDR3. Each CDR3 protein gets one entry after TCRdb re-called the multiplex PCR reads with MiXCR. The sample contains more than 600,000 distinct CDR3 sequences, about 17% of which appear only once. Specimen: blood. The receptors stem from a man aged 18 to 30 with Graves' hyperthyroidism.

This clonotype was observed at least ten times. CDR3 sequence reads: CASSQGPLTHSYEQYF. CDR3 sequence (DNA): TGCGCCAGCAGCCAAGGACCTCTCACCCACTCCTACGAGCAGTACTTC. V is TRBV4-1 and J is TRBJ2-7; no reliable D call. Germline V gene sequence: CDR1 MGHRA, CDR2 YSYEKL. Between the trimmed V and J ends, which lost 1 base and 0 bases, there was a span of 13 bases. CDR3 length: 16 residues.

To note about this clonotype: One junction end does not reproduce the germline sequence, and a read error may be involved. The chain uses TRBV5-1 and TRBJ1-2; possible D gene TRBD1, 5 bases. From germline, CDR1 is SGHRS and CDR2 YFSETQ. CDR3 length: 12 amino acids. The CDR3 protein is CVSSSEGYGYTF. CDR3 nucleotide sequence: TGCGTCAGCAGCTCGGAGGGGTATGGCTACACCTTC.

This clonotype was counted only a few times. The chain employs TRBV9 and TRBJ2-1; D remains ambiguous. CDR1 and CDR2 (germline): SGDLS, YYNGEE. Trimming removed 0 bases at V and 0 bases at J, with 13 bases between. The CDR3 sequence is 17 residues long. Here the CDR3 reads CASSVDEAISSYNEQFF. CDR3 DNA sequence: TGTGCCAGCAGCGTAGACGAGGCCATATCCTCCTACAATGAGCAGTTCTTC.

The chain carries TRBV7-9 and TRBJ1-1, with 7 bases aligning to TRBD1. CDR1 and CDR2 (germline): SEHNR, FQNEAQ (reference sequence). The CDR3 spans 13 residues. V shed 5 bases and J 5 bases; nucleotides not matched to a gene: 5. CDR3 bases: TGTGCCAGCAGCCAATCAGGGGGAACTGAAGCTTTCTTT. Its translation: CASSQSGGTEAFF.

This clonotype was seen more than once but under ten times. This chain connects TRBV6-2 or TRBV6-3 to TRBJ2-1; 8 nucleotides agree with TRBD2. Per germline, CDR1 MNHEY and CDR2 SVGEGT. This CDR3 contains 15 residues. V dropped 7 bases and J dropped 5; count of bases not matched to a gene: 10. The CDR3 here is CASTPSGTRDNEQFF. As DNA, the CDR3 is TGTGCCAGCACCCCATCTGGGACTAGGGACAATGAGCAGTTCTTC.

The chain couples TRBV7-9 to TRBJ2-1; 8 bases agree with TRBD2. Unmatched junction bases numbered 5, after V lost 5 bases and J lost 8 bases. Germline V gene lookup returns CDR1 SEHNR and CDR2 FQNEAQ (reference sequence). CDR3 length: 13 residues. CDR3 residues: CASSPSGSHEQFF. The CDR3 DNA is TGTGCCAGCAGCCCAAGCGGGAGCCATGAGCAGTTCTTC.

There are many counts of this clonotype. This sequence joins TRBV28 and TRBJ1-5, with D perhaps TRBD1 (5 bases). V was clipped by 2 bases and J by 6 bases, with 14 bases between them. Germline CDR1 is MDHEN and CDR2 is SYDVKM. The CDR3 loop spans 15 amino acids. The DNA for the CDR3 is TGTGCCAGCAGTTTAAATTTGTGGGGCAGTCAGCCCCAGCATTTT. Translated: CASSLNLWGSQPQHF. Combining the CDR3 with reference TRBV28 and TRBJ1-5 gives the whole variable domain DVKVTQSSRYLVKRTGEKVFLECVQDMDHENMFWYRQDPGLGLRLIYFSYDVKMKEKGDIPEGYSVSREKKERFSLILESASTNQTSMYLCASSLNLWGSQPQHFGDGTRLSIL.

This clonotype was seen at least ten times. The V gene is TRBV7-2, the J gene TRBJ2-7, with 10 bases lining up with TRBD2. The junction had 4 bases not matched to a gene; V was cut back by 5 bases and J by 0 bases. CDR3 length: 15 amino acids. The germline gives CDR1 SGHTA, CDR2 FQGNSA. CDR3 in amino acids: CASSELAGPSYEQYF. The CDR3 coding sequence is TGTGCCAGCAGCGAACTAGCGGGGCCCTCCTACGAGCAGTACTTC.

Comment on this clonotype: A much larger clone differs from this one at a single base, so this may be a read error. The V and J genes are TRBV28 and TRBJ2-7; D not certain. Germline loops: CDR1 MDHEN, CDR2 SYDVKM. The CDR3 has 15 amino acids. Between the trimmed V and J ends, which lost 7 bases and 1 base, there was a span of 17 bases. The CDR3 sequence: CASNDPIGKSYEQYF. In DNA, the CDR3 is TGTGCCAGCAATGACCCGATTGGGAAATCCTACGAGCAGTACTTC.

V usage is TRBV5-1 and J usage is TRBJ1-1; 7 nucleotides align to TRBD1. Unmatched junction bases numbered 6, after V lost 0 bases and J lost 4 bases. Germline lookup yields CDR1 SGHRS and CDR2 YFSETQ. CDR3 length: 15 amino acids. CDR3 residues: CASSLVLGQSTEAFF. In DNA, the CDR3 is TGCGCCAGCAGCTTGGTGTTGGGACAGAGCACTGAAGCTTTCTTT.

Here the CDR3 reads CASLLRHQETQYF. CDR3 nucleotide sequence: TGTGCCAGCCTTTTGCGACACCAAGAGACCCAGTACTTC. This chain joins TRBV5-8 and TRBJ2-5; no firm D call. V was shortened by 7 bases and J by 0 bases, with 10 bases between the two germline ends. The CDR3 is made up of 13 amino acids. The germline gives CDR1 SGHTS, CDR2 YDEGEE.

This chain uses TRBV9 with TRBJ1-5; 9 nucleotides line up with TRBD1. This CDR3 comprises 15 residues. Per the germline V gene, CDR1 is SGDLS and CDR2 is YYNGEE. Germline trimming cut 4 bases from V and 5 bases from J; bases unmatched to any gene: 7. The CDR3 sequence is CASSLGQGRDQPQHF. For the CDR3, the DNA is TGTGCCAGCAGCCTAGGACAGGGGAGGGATCAGCCCCAGCATTTT.

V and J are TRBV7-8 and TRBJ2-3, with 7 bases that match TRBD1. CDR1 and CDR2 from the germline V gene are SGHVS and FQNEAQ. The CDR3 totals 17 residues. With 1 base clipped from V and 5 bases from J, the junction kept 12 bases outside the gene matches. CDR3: CASSLEGARHIRDTQYF. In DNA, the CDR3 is TGTGCCAGCAGCTTAGAGGGGGCAAGGCACATCAGAGATACGCAGTATTTT.

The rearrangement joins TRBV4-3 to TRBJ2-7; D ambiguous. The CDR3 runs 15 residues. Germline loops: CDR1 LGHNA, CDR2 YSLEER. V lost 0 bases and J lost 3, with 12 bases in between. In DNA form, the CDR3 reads TGCGCCAGCAGCCAAGAATTACGATTCGGCTACGAGCAGTACTTC. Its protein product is CASSQELRFGYEQYF.

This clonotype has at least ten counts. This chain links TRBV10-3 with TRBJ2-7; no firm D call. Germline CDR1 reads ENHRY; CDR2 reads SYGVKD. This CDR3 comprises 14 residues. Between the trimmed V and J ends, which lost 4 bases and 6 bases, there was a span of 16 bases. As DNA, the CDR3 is TGTGCCATCAGTGCCTCGGGCAGAAATAGCGAGCAGTACTTC. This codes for CAISASGRNSEQYF.

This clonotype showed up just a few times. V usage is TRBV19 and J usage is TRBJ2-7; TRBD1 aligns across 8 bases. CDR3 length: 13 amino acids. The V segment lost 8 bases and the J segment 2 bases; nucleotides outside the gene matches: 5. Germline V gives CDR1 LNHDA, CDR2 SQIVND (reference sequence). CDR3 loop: CASAGGAPYEQYF. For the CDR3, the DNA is TGTGCCAGTGCAGGGGGCGCCCCCTACGAGCAGTACTTC. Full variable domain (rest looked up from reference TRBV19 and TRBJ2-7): DGGITQSPKYLFRKEGQNVTLSCEQNLNHDAMYWYRQDPGQGLRLIYYSQIVNDFQKGDIAEGYSVSREKKESFPLTVTSAQKNPTAFYLCASAGGAPYEQYFGPGTRLTVT.

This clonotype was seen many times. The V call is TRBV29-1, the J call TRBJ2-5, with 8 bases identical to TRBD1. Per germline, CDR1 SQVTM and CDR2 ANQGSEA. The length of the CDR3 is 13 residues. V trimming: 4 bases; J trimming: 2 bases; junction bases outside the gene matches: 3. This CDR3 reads CSVGTGLQETQYF. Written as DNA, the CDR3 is TGCAGCGTTGGGACAGGGTTACAAGAGACCCAGTACTTC.

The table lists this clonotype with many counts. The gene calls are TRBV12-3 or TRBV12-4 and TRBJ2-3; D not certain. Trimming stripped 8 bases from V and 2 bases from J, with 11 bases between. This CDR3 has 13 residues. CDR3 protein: CASSSQTTDTQYF. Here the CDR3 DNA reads TGTGCCAGCTCTTCCCAGACCACAGATACGCAGTATTTT.

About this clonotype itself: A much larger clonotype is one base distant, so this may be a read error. CDR3 bases: TGTGCCAGCAGTTCCAGGGGGGGTGGCCACACCTTC. This sequence encodes CASSSRGGGHTF. The chain is built from TRBV12-3 or TRBV12-4 and TRBJ1-2; 7 nucleotides agree with TRBD1. CDR3 length: 12 residues.

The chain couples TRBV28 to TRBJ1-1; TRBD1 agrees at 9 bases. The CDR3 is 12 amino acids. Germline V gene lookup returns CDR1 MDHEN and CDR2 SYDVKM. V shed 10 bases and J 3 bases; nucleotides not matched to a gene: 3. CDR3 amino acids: CANRGLDTEAFF. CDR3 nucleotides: TGTGCCAACAGGGGGCTCGACACTGAAGCTTTCTTT.

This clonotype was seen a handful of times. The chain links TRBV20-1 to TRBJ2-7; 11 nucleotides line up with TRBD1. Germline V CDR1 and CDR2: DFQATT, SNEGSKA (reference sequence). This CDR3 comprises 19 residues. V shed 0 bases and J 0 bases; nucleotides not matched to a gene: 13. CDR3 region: CSARDVGGTGGAGSYEQYF. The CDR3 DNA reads TGCAGTGCTAGAGATGTGGGTGGGACAGGGGGTGCCGGCTCCTACGAGCAGTACTTC.

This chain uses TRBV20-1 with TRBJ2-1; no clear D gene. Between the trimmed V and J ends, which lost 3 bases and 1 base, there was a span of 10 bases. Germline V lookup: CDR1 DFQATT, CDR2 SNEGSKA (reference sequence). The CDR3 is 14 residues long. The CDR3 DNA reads TGCAGTGCTAGTACGGCAAGATCCTACAATGAGCAGTTCTTC. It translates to CSASTARSYNEQFF.

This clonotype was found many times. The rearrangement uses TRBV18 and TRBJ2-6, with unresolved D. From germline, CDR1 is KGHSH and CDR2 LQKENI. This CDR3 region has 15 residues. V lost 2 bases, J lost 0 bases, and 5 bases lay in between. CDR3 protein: CASSPTYSGANVLTF. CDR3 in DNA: TGTGCCAGCTCACCAACTTACTCTGGGGCCAACGTCCTGACTTTC. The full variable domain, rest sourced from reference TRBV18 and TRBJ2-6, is NAGVMQNPRHLVRRRGQEARLRCSPMKGHSHVYWYRQLPEEGLKFMVYLQKENIIDESGMPKERFSAEFPKEGPSILRIQQVVRGDSAAYFCASSPTYSGANVLTFGAGSRLTVL.

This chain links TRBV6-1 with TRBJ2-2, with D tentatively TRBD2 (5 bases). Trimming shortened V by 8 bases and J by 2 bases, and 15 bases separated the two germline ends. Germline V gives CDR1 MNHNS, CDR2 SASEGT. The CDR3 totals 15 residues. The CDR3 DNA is TGTGCCAGCCCAGGTCAGCGGCTAAACACCGGGGAGCTGTTTTTT. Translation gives CASPGQRLNTGELFF.